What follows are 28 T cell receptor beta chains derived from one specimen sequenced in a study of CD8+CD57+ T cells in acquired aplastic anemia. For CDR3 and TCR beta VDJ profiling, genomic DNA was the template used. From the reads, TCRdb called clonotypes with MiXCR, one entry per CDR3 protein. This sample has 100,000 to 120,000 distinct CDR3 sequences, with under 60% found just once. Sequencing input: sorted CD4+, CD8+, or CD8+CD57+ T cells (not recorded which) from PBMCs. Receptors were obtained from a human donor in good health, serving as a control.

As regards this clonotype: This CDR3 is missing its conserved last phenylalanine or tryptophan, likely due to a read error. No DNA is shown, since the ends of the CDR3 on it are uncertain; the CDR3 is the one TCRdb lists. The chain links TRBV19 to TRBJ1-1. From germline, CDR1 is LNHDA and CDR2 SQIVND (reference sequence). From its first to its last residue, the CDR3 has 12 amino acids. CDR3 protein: CASMRGDTEALL.

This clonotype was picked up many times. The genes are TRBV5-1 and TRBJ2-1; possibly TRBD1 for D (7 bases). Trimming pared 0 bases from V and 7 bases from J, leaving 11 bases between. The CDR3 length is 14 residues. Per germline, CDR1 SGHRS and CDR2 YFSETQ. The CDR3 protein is CASSLEGAGNEQFF. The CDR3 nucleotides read TGCGCCAGCAGCTTGGAGGGGGCGGGAAATGAGCAGTTCTTC.

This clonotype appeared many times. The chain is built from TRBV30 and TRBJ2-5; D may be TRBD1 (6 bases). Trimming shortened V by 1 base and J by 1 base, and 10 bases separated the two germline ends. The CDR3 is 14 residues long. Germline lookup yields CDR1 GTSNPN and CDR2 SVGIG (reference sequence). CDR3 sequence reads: CAWSGGQTQETQYF. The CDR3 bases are TGTGCCTGGAGTGGAGGACAGACCCAAGAGACCCAGTACTTC.

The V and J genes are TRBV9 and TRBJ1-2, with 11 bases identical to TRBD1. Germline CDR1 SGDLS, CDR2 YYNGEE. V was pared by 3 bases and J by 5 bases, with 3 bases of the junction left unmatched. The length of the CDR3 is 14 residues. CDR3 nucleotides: TGTGCCAGCAGCGGGACAGGGGGCGAGTATGGCTACACCTTC. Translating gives CASSGTGGEYGYTF.

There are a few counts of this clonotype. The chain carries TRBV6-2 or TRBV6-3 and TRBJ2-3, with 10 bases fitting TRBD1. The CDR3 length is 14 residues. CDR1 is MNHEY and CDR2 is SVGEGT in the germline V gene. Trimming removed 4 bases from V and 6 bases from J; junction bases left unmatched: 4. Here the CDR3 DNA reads TGTGCCAGCAGTTGGGGACAGGGGAGTGATACGCAGTATTTT. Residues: CASSWGQGSDTQYF.

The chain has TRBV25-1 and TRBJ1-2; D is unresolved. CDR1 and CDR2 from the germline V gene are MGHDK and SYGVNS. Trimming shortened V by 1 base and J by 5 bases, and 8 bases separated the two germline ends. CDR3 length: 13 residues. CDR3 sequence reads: CASSESGLYGYTF. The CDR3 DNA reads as TGTGCCAGCAGTGAATCTGGGTTATATGGCTACACCTTC.

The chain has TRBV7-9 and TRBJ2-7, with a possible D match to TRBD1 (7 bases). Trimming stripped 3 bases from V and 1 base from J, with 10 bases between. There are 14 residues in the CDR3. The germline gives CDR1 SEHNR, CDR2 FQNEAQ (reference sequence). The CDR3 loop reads CASSLTGTSYEQYF. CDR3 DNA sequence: TGTGCCAGCAGCTTGACAGGGACTTCCTACGAGCAGTACTTC.

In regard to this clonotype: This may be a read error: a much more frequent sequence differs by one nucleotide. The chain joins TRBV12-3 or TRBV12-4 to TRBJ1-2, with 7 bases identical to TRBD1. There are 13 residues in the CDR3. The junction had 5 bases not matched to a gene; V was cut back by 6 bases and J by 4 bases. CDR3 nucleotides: TGTGCCAGCAGGCGGACAGGTGGCTATGGCTACACCTTC. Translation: CASRRTGGYGYTF.

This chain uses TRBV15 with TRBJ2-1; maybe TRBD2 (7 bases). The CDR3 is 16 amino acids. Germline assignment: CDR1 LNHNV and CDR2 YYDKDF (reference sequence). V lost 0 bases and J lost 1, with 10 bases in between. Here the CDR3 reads CATSRDEGGSYNEQFF. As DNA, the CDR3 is TGTGCCACCAGCAGAGATGAGGGGGGGTCCTACAATGAGCAGTTCTTC.

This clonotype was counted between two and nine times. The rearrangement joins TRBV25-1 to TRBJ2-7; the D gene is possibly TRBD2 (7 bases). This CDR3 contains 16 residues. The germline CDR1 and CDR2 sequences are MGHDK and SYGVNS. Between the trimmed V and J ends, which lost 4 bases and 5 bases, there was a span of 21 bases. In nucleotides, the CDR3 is TGTGCCAGCAGTGGGGGGGGCAGGGGCGACATCCACGAGCAGTACTTC. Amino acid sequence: CASSGGGRGDIHEQYF.

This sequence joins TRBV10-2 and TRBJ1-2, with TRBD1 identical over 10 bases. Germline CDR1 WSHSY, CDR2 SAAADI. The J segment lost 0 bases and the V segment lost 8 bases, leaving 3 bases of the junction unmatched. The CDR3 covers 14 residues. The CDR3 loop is CASEDRGTNYGYTF. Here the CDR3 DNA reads TGCGCCAGCGAGGACAGGGGGACTAACTATGGCTACACCTTC.

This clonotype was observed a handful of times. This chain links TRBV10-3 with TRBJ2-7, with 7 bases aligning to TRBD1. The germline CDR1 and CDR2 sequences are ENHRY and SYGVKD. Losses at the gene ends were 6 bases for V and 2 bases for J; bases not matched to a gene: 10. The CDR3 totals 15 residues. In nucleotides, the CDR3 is TGTGCCATCAGACCGGGACAGCAATCAACCTACGAGCAGTACTTC. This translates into CAIRPGQQSTYEQYF.

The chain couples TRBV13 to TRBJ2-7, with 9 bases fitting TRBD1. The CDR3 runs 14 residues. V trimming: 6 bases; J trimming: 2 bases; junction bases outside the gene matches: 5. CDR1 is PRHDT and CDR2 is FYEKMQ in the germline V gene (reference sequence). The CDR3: CASRKQGATYEQYF. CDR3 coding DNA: TGTGCCAGCAGAAAACAGGGGGCAACCTACGAGCAGTACTTC.

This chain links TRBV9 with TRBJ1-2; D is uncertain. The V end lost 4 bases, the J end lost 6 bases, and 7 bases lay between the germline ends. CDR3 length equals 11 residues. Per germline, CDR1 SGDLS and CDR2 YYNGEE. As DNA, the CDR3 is TGTGCCAGCAGCCGACTCGATGGCTACACCTTC. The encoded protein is CASSRLDGYTF.

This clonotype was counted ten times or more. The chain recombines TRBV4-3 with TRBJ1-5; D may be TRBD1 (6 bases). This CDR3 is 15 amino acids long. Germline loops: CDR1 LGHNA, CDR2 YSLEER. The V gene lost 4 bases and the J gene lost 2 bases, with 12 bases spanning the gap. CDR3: CASSPERGGNQPQHF. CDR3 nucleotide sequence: TGCGCCAGCAGCCCTGAGAGGGGGGGCAATCAGCCCCAGCATTTT.

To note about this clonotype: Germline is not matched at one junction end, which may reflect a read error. This CDR3 reads CASTPPGNTEASF. The CDR3 DNA sequence: TGTGCCAGCACTCCCCCAGGGAACACTGAAGCTTCCTTT. The chain uses TRBV2 and TRBJ1-1, with D perhaps TRBD1 (5 bases). The germline gives CDR1 SNHLY, CDR2 FYNNEI. The CDR3 is 13 residues long.

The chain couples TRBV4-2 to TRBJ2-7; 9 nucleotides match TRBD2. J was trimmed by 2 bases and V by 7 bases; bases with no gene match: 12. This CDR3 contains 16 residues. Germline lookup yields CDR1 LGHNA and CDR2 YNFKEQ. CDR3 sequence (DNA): TGTGCCAGCACCCCTAGTCCAGCGGGAGGCCCCTACGAGCAGTACTTC. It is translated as CASTPSPAGGPYEQYF.

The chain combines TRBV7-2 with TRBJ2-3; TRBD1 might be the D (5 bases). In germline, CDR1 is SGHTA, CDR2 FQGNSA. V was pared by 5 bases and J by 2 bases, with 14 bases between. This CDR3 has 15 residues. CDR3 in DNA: TGTGCCAGCAGCCGCAACCGACAGTCCACAGATACGCAGTATTTT. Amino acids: CASSRNRQSTDTQYF.

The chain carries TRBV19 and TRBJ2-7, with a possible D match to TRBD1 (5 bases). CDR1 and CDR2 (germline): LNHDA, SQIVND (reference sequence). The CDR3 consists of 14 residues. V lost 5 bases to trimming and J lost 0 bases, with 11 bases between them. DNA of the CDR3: TGTGCCAGTAGTGCTCAGACAGCCTCCTACGAGCAGTACTTC. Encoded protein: CASSAQTASYEQYF. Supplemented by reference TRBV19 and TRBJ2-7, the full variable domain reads DGGITQSPKYLFRKEGQNVTLSCEQNLNHDAMYWYRQDPGQGLRLIYYSQIVNDFQKGDIAEGYSVSREKKESFPLTVTSAQKNPTAFYLCASSAQTASYEQYFGPGTRLTVT.

The chain's CDR3 is CASSYRRGANEKLFF. Written as DNA, the CDR3 is TGTGCCAGCAGTTACAGACGGGGAGCTAATGAAAAACTGTTTTTT. V gene TRBV7-8 combines with J gene TRBJ1-4; D is unresolved. CDR3 length equals 15 residues. V dropped 6 bases and J dropped 3 bases, with 14 bases sitting between them. Germline CDR1 SGHVS, CDR2 FQNEAQ.

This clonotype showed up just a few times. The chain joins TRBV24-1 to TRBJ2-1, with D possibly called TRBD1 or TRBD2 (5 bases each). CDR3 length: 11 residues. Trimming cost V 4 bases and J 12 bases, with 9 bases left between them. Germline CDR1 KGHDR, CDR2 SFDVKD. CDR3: CATSEGTWQFF. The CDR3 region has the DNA TGTGCCACCAGTGAAGGGACCTGGCAGTTCTTC.

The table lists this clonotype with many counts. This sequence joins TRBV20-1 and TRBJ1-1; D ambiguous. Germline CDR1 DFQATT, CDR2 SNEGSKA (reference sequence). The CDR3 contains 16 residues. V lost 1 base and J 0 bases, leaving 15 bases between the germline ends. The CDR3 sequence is CSARADTPRMNTEAFF. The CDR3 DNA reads TGCAGTGCTAGAGCCGACACTCCTAGGATGAACACTGAAGCTTTCTTT.

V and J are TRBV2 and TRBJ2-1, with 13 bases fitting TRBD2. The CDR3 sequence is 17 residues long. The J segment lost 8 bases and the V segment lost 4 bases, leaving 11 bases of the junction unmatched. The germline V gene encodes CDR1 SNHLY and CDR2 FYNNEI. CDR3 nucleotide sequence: TGTGCCAGCAGTGGATATACTAGCGGGGGGGCCCTCGATGAGCAGTTCTTC. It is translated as CASSGYTSGGALDEQFF.

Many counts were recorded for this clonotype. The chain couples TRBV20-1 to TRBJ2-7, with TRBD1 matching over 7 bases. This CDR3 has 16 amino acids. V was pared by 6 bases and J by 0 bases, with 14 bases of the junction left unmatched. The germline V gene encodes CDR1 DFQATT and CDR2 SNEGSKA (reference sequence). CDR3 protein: CSARTGDGDSSYEQYF. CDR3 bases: TGCAGTGCAAGAACAGGGGACGGGGATAGCTCCTACGAGCAGTACTTC.

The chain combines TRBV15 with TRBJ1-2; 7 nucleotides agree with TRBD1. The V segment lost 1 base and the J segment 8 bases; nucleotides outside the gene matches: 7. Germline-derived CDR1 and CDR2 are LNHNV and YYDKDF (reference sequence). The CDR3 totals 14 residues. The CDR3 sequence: CATSRVDREYGYTF. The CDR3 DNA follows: TGTGCCACCAGCAGAGTAGACAGGGAATACGGCTACACCTTC.

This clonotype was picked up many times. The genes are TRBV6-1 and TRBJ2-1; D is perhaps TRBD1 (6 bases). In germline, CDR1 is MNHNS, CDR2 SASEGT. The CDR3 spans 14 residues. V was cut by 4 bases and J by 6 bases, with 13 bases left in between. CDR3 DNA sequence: TGTGCCAGCAGTGCGAACAGGGTCGCCAATGAGCAGTTCTTC. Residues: CASSANRVANEQFF.

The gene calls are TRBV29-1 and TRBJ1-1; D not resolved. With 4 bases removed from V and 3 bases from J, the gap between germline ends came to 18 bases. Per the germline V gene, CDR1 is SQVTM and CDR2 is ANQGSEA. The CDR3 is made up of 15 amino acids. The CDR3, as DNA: TGCAGCGTTGTAGGGCAGTTCTATGGCTACACTGAAGCTTTCTTT. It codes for CSVVGQFYGYTEAFF.

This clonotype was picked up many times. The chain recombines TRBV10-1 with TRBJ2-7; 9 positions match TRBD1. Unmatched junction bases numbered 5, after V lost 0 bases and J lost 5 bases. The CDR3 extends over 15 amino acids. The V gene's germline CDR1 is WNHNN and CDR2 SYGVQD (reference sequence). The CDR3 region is CASSESANRGHEQYF. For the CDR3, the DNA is TGCGCCAGCAGTGAGTCGGCGAACAGGGGGCACGAGCAGTACTTC.